The rows below give T cell receptor beta chains drawn from one sample of a study of T cells in Graves' hyperthyroidism and ophthalmopathy. TCRdb re-called the multiplex PCR reads through MiXCR, storing one row per CDR3 protein. The sample lists more than 550,000 distinct CDR3 sequences, 15% to 20% seen once, with roughly a sixth in the top ten. Sequences were obtained from blood. The receptor source for this set is a man aged 50-59 years with Graves' hyperthyroidism. Each CDR3 is given with its conserved first and last residue. Fields, in order: V gene, J gene, D gene, clone size, CDR3 DNA, CDR3 protein. A D gene is named only where the DNA matches it firmly. Clone sizes are given selectively: once, few, many, or a class where the clone is expanded.

v_gene: TRBV7-2; j_gene: TRBJ2-2; d_gene: TRBD2; abundance: many; CDR3nt: TGTGCCAGCAGCTTAGGGCGGGAGGTTGCCGGGGAGCTGTTTTTT; CDR3aa: CASSLGREVAGELFF
v_gene: TRBV7-3; j_gene: TRBJ1-2; d_gene: TRBD1; abundance: many; CDR3nt: TGTGCCAGCAGCCAAATGGGACAGGGGGCGCAAGAGGGCTACACCTTC; CDR3aa: CASSQMGQGAQEGYTF
v_gene: TRBV6-1; j_gene: TRBJ1-1; d_gene: NA; abundance: many; CDR3nt: TGTGCCAGCAAAGCTGGGGGTATGATCACTGAAGCTTTCTTT; CDR3aa: CASKAGGMITEAFF
v_gene: TRBV19; j_gene: TRBJ2-7; d_gene: NA; abundance: NA; CDR3nt: TGTGCCAGTAGTATCACGGCTAGCGTGCCCTACGAGCAGTACTTC; CDR3aa: CASSITASVPYEQYF
v_gene: TRBV20-1; j_gene: TRBJ2-7; d_gene: NA; abundance: NA; CDR3nt: TGCAGTGCTAGAGATCTCGGTGGGACGGTCTACGAGCAGTACTTC; CDR3aa: CSARDLGGTVYEQYF
v_gene: TRBV30; j_gene: TRBJ1-2; d_gene: NA; abundance: many; CDR3nt: TGTGCCTGGAGTGGGGCTAAAGGCTACACCTTC; CDR3aa: CAWSGAKGYTF
v_gene: TRBV7-9; j_gene: TRBJ1-5; d_gene: NA; abundance: NA; CDR3nt: TGTGCCAGCAGCTTAGATAGGGGAGTGAGGCCCCAGCATTTT; CDR3aa: CASSLDRGVRPQHF
v_gene: TRBV28; j_gene: TRBJ2-5; d_gene: TRBD2; abundance: many; CDR3nt: TGTGCCAGCAGTTTCCTTGGGACTAGCGGGAACGTGGGGACCCAGTACTTC; CDR3aa: CASSFLGTSGNVGTQYF
v_gene: TRBV6-1; j_gene: TRBJ2-7; d_gene: TRBD2; abundance: many; CDR3nt: TGTGCCAGCAGGACGGGACTAGCGGGACCTTACGAGCAGTACTTC; CDR3aa: CASRTGLAGPYEQYF
v_gene: TRBV20-1; j_gene: TRBJ2-7; d_gene: TRBD2; abundance: few; CDR3nt: TGCAGTGCTAGAGATGTAGGTTGGGCGGGAGGACACTCCTACGAGCAGTACTTC; CDR3aa: CSARDVGWAGGHSYEQYF